Shown below are 11 T cell receptor beta chains from a single sample sequenced in a study of blood T cells in healthy people across ages. A sample-barcoded 5' primer and a J-beta primer mix were used in a second PCR of roughly 6 to 11 cycles. TCRdb fed the 5' RACE reads into MiXCR, producing one record per CDR3 protein. The sample lists fewer than 600,000 distinct CDR3 sequences, roughly a quarter occurring once. The same sample was also studied in work on T cells of mothers and their children.

The sequenced sample was blood. The receptors were gathered from a boy aged 2 to 9 in good health.

The chain recombines TRBV7-2 with TRBJ2-5; the match to TRBD2 covers 13 bases. With the DNA end fitting TRBJ2-7 better, the J assignment may be wrong. In germline, CDR1 is SGHTA, CDR2 FQGNSA. The CDR3 covers 15 residues. The DNA of the CDR3 is TGTGCCAGCAGCCTAACTAGCGGGAGGGACTACGAGCAGTACTTC. Encoded protein: CASSLTSGRDYEQYF.

The chain is built from TRBV14 and TRBJ2-5; 10 bases match TRBD1. The J call may be in error: the DNA end matches TRBJ2-7 better. The CDR3 sequence is 17 residues long. Germline CDR1 SGHDN, CDR2 FVKESK. The chain's CDR3 is CASSQGWDRGVLDEQYF. The CDR3 nucleotides read TGTGCCAGCAGCCAAGGATGGGACAGGGGCGTTTTAGACGAGCAGTACTTC.

The chain has TRBV20-1 and TRBJ1-1, with TRBD1 identical over 11 bases. Germline CDR1 reads DFQATT; CDR2 reads SNEGSKA (reference sequence). Germline trimming cut 0 bases from V and 5 bases from J; bases unmatched to any gene: 5. The CDR3 extends over 15 amino acids. CDR3 residues: CSARDGTGGATEAFF. In DNA, the CDR3 is TGCAGTGCTAGAGATGGGACAGGGGGGGCGACTGAAGCTTTCTTT.

This clonotype was seen only a few times. This chain uses TRBV5-1 with TRBJ1-4, with unresolved D. Germline lookup yields CDR1 SGHRS and CDR2 YFSETQ. V was trimmed by 1 base and J by 2 bases, leaving 9 bases between them. CDR3 length equals 15 residues. CDR3 coding DNA: TGCGCCAGCAGCTTGTTTGGGGAGACTAATGAAAAACTGTTTTTT. Translated: CASSLFGETNEKLFF.

The chain links TRBV29-1 to TRBJ2-7; D possibly corresponds to TRBD1 (5 bases). In germline, CDR1 is SQVTM, CDR2 ANQGSEA. The CDR3 spans 14 residues. V lost 5 bases and J 0 bases, leaving 14 bases between the germline ends. Here the CDR3 DNA reads TGCAGCGTTTACCTACGACAGAGCTCCTACGAGCAGTACTTC. Protein: CSVYLRQSSYEQYF.

This sequence joins TRBV3-1 and TRBJ2-1; TRBD2 matches at 16 bases. The CDR3 contains 19 residues. Trimming removed 4 bases from V and 6 bases from J; junction bases left unmatched: 12. From germline, CDR1 is LGHDT and CDR2 YNNKEL (reference sequence). The CDR3 DNA follows: TGTGCCAGCAGCCGGGGGGTAACCGGGACTAGCGGGAGGGCCAATGAGCAGTTCTTC. Encoded protein: CASSRGVTGTSGRANEQFF.

The chain carries TRBV2 and TRBJ2-7, with 10 bases lining up with TRBD1. CDR3 length: 11 amino acids. Germline CDR1 and CDR2: SNHLY and FYNNEI. Losses at the gene ends were 6 bases for V and 11 bases for J; bases not matched to a gene: 4. This CDR3 is CASSPDRGEYF. CDR3 bases: TGTGCCAGCAGCCCGGACAGGGGGGAGTACTTC. The complete variable domain, with remaining parts taken from reference TRBV2 and TRBJ2-7, reads EPEVTQTPSHQVTQMGQEVILRCVPISNHLYFYWYRQILGQKVEFLVSFYNNEISEKSEIFDDQFSVERPDGSNFTLKIRSTKLEDSAMYFCASSPDRGEYFGPGTRLTVT.

This chain joins TRBV3-1 and TRBJ1-2; no firm D call. CDR3 size: 15 residues. Germline-derived CDR1 and CDR2 are LGHDT and YNNKEL (reference sequence). V lost 3 bases and J lost 0, with 11 bases in between. The CDR3 nucleotides are TGTGCCAGCAGCCAGGGTACAGTTACTAACTATGGCTACACCTTC. This codes for CASSQGTVTNYGYTF.

V and J are TRBV19 and TRBJ1-2; D may be TRBD1 (5 bases). Germline V gene data show CDR1 as LNHDA and CDR2 as SQIVND (reference sequence). Trimming removed 5 bases at V and 7 bases at J, with 20 bases between. There are 15 residues in the CDR3. CDR3: CASSAAHGADRGYTF. CDR3 sequence (DNA): TGTGCCAGTAGTGCCGCCCACGGGGCAGATCGTGGCTACACCTTC.

In the case of this clonotype: At one of its ends the junction is not consistent with the germline gene, which may arise from a read error. V gene TRBV12-3 or TRBV12-4 combines with J gene TRBJ1-2; D is ambiguous. CDR3 length equals 13 residues. The chain's CDR3 is CVSSLRGYYGYTF. The CDR3 coding sequence is TGTGTCAGCAGTTTACGGGGTTACTATGGCTACACCTTC.

V usage is TRBV5-1 and J usage is TRBJ2-7, with 9 bases matching TRBD1. Germline V gene data show CDR1 as SGHRS and CDR2 as YFSETQ. The J segment lost 4 bases and the V segment lost 3 bases, leaving 8 bases of the junction unmatched. The CDR3 totals 15 residues. CDR3 nucleotides: TGCGCCAGCAGCTCGGCCGGGACAGGGCAGTACGAGCAGTACTTC. Translation gives CASSSAGTGQYEQYF.